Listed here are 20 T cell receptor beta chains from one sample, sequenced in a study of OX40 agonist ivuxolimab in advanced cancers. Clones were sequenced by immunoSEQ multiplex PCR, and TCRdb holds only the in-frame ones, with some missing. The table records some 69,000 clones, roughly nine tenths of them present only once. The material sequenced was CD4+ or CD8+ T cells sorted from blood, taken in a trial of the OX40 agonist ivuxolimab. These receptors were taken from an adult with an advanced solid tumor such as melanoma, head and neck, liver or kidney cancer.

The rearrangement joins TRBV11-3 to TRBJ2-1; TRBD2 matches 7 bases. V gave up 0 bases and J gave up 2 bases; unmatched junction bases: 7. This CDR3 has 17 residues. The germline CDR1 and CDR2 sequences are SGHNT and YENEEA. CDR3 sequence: CASSLDPGGLAYNEQFF. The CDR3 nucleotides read TGTGCCAGCAGCTTAGATCCAGGAGGACTAGCCTACAATGAGCAGTTCTTC.

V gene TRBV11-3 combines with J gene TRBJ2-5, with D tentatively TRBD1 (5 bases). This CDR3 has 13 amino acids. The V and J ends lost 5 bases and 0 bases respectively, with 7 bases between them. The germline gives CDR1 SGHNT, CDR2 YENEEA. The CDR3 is CASSRQYQETQYF. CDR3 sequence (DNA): TGTGCCAGCAGCCGACAGTACCAAGAGACCCAGTACTTC.

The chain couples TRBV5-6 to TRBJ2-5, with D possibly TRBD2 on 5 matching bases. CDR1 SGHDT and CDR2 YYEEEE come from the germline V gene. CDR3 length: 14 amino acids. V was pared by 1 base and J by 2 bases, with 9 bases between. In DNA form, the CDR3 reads TGTGCCAGCAGCTTGTTTACTAGTCAAGAGACCCAGTACTTC. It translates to CASSLFTSQETQYF. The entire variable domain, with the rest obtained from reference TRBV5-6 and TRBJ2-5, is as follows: DAGVTQSPTHLIKTRGQQVTLRCSPKSGHDTVSWYQQALGQGPQFIFQYYEEEERQRGNFPDRFSGHQFPNYSSELNVNALLLGDSALYLCASSLFTSQETQYFGPGTRLLVL.

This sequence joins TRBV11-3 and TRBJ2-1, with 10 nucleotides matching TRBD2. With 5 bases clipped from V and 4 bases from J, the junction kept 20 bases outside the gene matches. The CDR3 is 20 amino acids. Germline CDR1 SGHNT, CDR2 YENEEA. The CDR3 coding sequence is TGTGCCAGCAGCCGACCGTCAAGCGGGAGGGCCGACATGAAGTACAATGAGCAGTTCTTC. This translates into CASSRPSSGRADMKYNEQFF.

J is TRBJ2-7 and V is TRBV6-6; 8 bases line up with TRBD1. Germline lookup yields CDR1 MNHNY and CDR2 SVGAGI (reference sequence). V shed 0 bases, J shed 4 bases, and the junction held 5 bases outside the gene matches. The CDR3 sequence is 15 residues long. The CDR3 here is CASSYSDRGTYEQYF. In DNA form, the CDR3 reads TGTGCCAGCAGTTACTCAGACAGGGGTACTTACGAGCAGTACTTC.

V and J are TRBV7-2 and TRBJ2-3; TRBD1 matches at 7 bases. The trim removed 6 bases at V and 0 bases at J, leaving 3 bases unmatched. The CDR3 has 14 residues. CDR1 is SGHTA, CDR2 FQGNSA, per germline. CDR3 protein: CASSPTGSTDTQYF. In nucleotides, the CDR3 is TGTGCCAGCAGTCCGACAGGGAGCACAGATACGCAGTATTTT.

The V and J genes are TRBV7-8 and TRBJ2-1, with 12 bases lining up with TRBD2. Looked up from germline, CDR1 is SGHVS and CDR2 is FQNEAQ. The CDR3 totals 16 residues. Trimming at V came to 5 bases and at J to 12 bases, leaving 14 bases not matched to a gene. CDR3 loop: CASSPLGLAGTAGQFF. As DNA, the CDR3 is TGTGCCAGCAGCCCTCTCGGACTAGCGGGGACGGCAGGGCAGTTCTTC. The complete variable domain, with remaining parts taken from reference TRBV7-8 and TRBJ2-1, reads GAGVSQSPRYKVAKRGQDVALRCDPISGHVSLFWYQQALGQGPEFLTYFQNEAQLDKSGLPSDRFFAERPEGSVSTLKIQRTQQEDSAVYLCASSPLGLAGTAGQFFGPGTRLTVL.

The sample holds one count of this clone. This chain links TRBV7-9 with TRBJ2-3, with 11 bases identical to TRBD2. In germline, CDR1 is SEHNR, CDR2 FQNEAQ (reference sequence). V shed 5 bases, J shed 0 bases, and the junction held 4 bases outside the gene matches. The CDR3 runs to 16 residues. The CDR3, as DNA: TGTGCCAGCAGCGAACGGACTAGCGGGAGCACAGATACGCAGTATTTT. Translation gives CASSERTSGSTDTQYF. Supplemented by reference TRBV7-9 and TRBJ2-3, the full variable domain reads DTGVSQNPRHKITKRGQNVTFRCDPISEHNRLYWYRQTLGQGPEFLTYFQNEAQLEKSRLLSDRFSAERPKGSFSTLEIQRTEQGDSAMYLCASSERTSGSTDTQYFGPGTRLTVL.

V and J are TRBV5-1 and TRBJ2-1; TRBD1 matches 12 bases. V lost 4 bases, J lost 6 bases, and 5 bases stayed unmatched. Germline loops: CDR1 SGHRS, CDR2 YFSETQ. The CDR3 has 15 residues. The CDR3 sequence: CASSPGTGGRNEQFF. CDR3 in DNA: TGCGCCAGCAGCCCGGGGACAGGGGGCCGCAATGAGCAGTTCTTC.

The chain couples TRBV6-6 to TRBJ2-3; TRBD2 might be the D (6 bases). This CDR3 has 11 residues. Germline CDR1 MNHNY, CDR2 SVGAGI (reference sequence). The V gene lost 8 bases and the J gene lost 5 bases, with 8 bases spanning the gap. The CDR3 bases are TGTGCCAGCGGGGGGAGAGATACGCAGTATTTT. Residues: CASGGRDTQYF.

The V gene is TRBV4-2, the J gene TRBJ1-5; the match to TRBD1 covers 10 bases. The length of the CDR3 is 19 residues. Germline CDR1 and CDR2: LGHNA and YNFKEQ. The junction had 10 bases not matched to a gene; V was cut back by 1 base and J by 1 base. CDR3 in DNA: TGTGCCAGCAGCCAAGCTTGGACAGGGGGAGCGAGAAGCAATCAGCCCCAGCATTTT. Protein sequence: CASSQAWTGGARSNQPQHF.

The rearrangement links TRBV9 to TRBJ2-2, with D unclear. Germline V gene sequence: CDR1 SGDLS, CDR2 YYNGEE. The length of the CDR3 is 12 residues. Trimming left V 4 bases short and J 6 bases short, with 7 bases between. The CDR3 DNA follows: TGTGCCAGCAGCTCAGTACCCGGGGAGCTGTTTTTT. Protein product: CASSSVPGELFF.

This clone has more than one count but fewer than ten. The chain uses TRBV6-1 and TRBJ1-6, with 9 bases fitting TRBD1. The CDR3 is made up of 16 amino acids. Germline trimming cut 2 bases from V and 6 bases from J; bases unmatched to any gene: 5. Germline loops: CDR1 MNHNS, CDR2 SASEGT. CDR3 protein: CASSEKPGQGNSPLHF. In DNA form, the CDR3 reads TGTGCCAGCAGTGAAAAGCCGGGACAGGGTAATTCACCCCTCCACTTT.

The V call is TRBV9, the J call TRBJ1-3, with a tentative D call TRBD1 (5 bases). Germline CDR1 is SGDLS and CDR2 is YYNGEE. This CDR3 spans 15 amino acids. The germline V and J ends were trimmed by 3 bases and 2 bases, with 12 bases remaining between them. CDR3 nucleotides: TGTGCCAGCAGCGCGCCCGGGACTGCTGGAAACACCATATATTTT. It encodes CASSAPGTAGNTIYF.

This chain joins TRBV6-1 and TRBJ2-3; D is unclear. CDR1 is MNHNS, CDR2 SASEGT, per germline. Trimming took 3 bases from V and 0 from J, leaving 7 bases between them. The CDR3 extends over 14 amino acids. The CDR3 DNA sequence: TGTGCCAGCAGTGATAGGTCTAGCACAGATACGCAGTATTTT. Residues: CASSDRSSTDTQYF.

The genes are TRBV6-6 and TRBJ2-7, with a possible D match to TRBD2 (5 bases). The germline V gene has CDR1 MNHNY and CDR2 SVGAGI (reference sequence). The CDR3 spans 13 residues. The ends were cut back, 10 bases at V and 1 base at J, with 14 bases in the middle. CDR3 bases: TGTGCCACCGGTACGGGGAAGTCCTACGAGCAGTACTTC. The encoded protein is CATGTGKSYEQYF.

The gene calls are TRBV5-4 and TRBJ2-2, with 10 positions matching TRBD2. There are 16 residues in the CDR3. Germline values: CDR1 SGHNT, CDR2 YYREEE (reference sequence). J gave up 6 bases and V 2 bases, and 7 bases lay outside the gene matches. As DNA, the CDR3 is TGTGCCAGCAGCTTAAGCCTAGCGGGAGTTCCCGGGGAGCTGTTTTTT. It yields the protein CASSLSLAGVPGELFF.

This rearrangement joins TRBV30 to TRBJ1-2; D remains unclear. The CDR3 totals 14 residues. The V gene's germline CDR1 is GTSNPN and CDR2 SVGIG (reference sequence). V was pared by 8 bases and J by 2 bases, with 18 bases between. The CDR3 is CAGIRTRANYGYTF. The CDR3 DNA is TGTGCCGGAATTCGGACCCGGGCGAACTATGGCTACACCTTC.

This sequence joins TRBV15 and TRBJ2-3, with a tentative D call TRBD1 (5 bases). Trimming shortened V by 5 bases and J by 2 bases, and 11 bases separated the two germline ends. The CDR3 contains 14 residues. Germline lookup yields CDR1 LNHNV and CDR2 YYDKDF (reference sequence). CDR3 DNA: TGTGCCACCAGCCAGGGAACGCTCACAGATACGCAGTATTTT. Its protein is CATSQGTLTDTQYF.

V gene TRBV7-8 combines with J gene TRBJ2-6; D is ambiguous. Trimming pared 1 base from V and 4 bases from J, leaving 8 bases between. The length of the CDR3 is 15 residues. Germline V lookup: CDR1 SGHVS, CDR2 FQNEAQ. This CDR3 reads CASSLGPAGANVLTF. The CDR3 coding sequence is TGTGCCAGCAGCTTAGGCCCAGCCGGGGCCAACGTCCTGACTTTC.